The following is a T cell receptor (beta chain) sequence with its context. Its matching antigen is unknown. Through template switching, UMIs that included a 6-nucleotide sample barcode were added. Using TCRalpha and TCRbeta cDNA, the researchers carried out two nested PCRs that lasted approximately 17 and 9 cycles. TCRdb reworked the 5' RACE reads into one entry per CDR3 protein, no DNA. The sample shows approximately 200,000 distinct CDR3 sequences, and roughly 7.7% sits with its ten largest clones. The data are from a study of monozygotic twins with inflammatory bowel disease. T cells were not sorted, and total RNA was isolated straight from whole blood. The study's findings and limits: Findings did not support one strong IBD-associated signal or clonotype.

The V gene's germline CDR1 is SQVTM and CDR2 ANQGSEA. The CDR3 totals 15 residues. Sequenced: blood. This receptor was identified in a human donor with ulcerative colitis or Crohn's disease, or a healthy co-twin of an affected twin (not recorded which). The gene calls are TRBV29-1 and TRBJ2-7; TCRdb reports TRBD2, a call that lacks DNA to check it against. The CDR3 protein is CSVLGTSGRGYEQYF.